This is a list of T cell receptor beta chains from one sample in a study of blood T cell repertoires in COVID-19. The method was immunoSEQ multiplex PCR; TCRdb's version includes in-frame clones alone and lacks a portion of them. The sample carries roughly 37,000 clones, roughly 78% recorded once. The specimen was peripheral blood. These TCRs come from a man in his 60s with acute or convalescent COVID-19. Both conserved end residues are part of each CDR3. A D gene is named only where the DNA matches it firmly. Not all rows give a size; the values are once, few, many and, for expanded clones, a class.

CDR3 length,V gene,D gene,clone size,J gene,CDR3 protein,CDR3 DNA
14,TRBV12-5,TRBD2,-,TRBJ2-2,CASGLAGGTGELFF,TGTGCTAGTGGTTTAGCGGGAGGCACCGGGGAGCTGTTTTTT
14,TRBV7-2,TRBD1,-,TRBJ2-2,CASSPNRGTGELFF,TGTGCCAGCAGCCCGAACAGGGGAACCGGGGAGCTGTTTTTT
13,TRBV11-2,TRBD2,-,TRBJ2-1,CASSGRTRNEQFF,TGTGCCAGCAGCGGGCGGACTAGAAATGAGCAGTTCTTC
13,TRBV29-1,-,-,TRBJ2-5,CSVEGQVAETQYF,TGCAGCGTTGAGGGCCAGGTTGCGGAGACCCAGTACTTC
16,TRBV5-4,-,-,TRBJ2-1,CASSLETRVDYNEQFF,TGTGCCAGCAGCTTGGAGACTAGAGTAGACTACAATGAGCAGTTCTTC
13,TRBV7-9,-,-,TRBJ2-1,CASTGHSYNEQFF,TGTGCCAGCACCGGACACAGCTACAATGAGCAGTTCTTC
15,TRBV11-3,-,-,TRBJ1-5,CASSPGRGINQPQHF,TGTGCCAGCAGCCCGGGGAGGGGGATCAATCAGCCCCAGCATTTT
14,TRBV25-1,-,-,TRBJ1-1,CASSDTRRPTEAFF,TGTGCCAGCAGTGACACTCGGCGGCCCACTGAAGCTTTCTTT
15,TRBV24-1,-,-,TRBJ1-5,CATSGPGYSNQPQHF,TGTGCCACCAGTGGCCCAGGGTATAGCAATCAGCCCCAGCATTTT
16,TRBV19,TRBD2,many,TRBJ2-4,CASSMDGGSSGNIQYF,TGTGCCAGTAGTATGGATGGTGGGTCTAGCGGTAACATTCAGTACTTC
16,TRBV2,TRBD2,-,TRBJ2-3,CASSELTSGKTDTQYF,TGTGCCAGCAGTGAATTGACTAGCGGGAAGACAGATACGCAGTATTTT
14,TRBV19,TRBD2,-,TRBJ2-3,CASSLGTSGRMLHF,TGTGCCAGTAGTCTCGGGACTAGCGGGAGGATGCTCCATTTT
13,TRBV3-1/TRBV3-2,-,-,TRBJ1-6,CASSQGQFSPLHF,TGTGCCAGCAGCCAAGGACAGTTTTCACCCCTCCACTTT
13,TRBV16,TRBD1,few,TRBJ2-4,CASSPRQGYIQYF,TGTGCCAGCAGCCCACGACAGGGGTACATTCAGTACTTC
13,TRBV5-1,-,few,TRBJ2-7,CASSSDSPYEQYF,TGCGCCAGCAGCTCCGACAGCCCCTACGAGCAGTACTTC
13,TRBV30,TRBD1,-,TRBJ1-1,CASRTGIVTEAFF,TGTGCCTCGCGGACAGGGATCGTCACTGAAGCTTTCTTT
14,TRBV25-1,TRBD1,-,TRBJ2-7,CASSAPGQGYEQYF,TGTGCCAGCAGTGCCCCGGGACAGGGTTACGAGCAGTACTTC
14,TRBV5-1,-,-,TRBJ1-4,CASSSQGTREKLFF,TGCGCCAGCAGCTCCCAGGGGACGCGCGAAAAACTGTTTTTT
12,TRBV7-9,TRBD1,-,TRBJ1-1,CASSLTGEEAFF,TGTGCCAGCAGCTTGACAGGGGAGGAAGCTTTCTTT
14,TRBV11-3,-,-,TRBJ2-7,CASSLVSRLYEQYF,TGTGCCAGCAGCTTAGTTTCCAGACTTTACGAGCAGTACTTC
14,TRBV6-5,-,few,TRBJ1-1,CASSSIDRPSEAFF,TGTGCCAGCAGTTCCATCGACAGGCCCTCTGAAGCTTTCTTT
13,TRBV6-5,-,-,TRBJ2-2,CASRLRSTGELFF,TGTGCCAGCAGGTTGAGAAGCACCGGGGAGCTGTTTTTT
15,TRBV5-6,-,many,TRBJ2-3,CASSSNGKGTDTQYF,TGTGCCAGCAGCTCAAACGGGAAAGGGACAGATACGCAGTATTTT
17,TRBV11-2,-,-,TRBJ1-4,CASSLAPIGDTGEKLFF,TGTGCCAGCAGCTTAGCCCCCATCGGGGATACGGGTGAAAAACTGTTTTTT
16,TRBV6-2/TRBV6-3,-,-,TRBJ2-2,CASSRPDYANTGELFF,TGTGCCAGCAGTCGCCCGGACTATGCAAACACCGGGGAGCTGTTTTTT
14,TRBV27,TRBD1,-,TRBJ1-1,CASSRQGPNTEAFF,TGTGCCAGCAGTAGACAGGGCCCCAACACTGAAGCTTTCTTT
13,TRBV24-1,TRBD1,-,TRBJ1-2,CATSSTGTSGYTF,TGTGCCACCAGTTCGACAGGGACTTCTGGCTACACCTTC
15,TRBV4-1,TRBD2,-,TRBJ2-1,CASSQLGLAYNEQFF,TGCGCCAGCAGCCAACTGGGACTAGCCTACAATGAGCAGTTCTTC
17,TRBV5-6,-,few,TRBJ2-1,CASSSPGGGKYNYEQFF,TGTGCCAGCAGCTCCCCCGGCGGCGGGAAGTATAACTATGAGCAGTTCTTC
16,TRBV24-1,TRBD1,once,TRBJ2-5,CATSESGTGGQETQYF,TGTGCCACCAGTGAGTCCGGGACAGGGGGGCAAGAGACCCAGTACTTC
14,TRBV7-2,TRBD1,-,TRBJ1-2,CASSSRQGRSGYTF,TGTGCCAGCAGCTCCAGACAGGGACGTAGTGGCTACACCTTC
13,TRBV12-3/TRBV12-4,-,-,TRBJ1-1,CASSLSGNTEAFF,TGTGCCAGCAGTTTATCCGGGAACACTGAAGCTTTCTTT
15,TRBV28,TRBD2,-,TRBJ2-7,CASRLSSGRQNEQYF,TGTGCCAGCAGGCTATCTAGCGGGAGGCAGAACGAGCAGTACTTC
18,TRBV27,TRBD1,-,TRBJ1-6,CASSLWYRGGTYNSPLHF,TGTGCCAGCAGTTTATGGTACAGGGGTGGCACCTATAATTCACCCCTCCACTTT
14,TRBV5-8,-,-,TRBJ2-1,CASKTHRSYNEQFF,TGTGCCAGCAAAACGCACAGGTCCTACAATGAGCAGTTCTTC
14,TRBV5-6,TRBD1,-,TRBJ1-2,CASSRRDRGLGYTF,TGTGCCAGCAGCCGCCGGGACAGGGGGCTTGGCTACACCTTC
15,TRBV6-5,TRBD2,once,TRBJ2-7,CASRLFTSPGGEQYF,TGTGCCAGCAGACTATTCACTAGCCCGGGAGGGGAGCAGTACTTC
15,TRBV25-1,TRBD2,-,TRBJ2-3,CASSELDSGSDTQYF,TGTGCCAGCAGTGAATTGGATAGCGGGAGTGATACGCAGTATTTT
13,TRBV7-9,-,-,TRBJ2-5,CASSSQGRETQYF,TGTGCCAGCAGCTCACAGGGTCGGGAGACCCAGTACTTC
16,TRBV21-1,-,-,TRBJ2-6,CASPVRDNSGANVLTF,TGTGCCAGTCCCGTCCGGGACAACTCTGGGGCCAACGTCCTGACTTTC
16,TRBV7-8,-,-,TRBJ2-1,CASSLAATRKYNEQFF,TGTGCCAGCAGCTTAGCGGCTACTAGGAAGTACAATGAGCAGTTCTTC
15,TRBV6-1,TRBD2,-,TRBJ2-5,CASSDLAGGGETQYF,TGTGCCAGCAGTGATTTAGCGGGGGGGGGCGAGACCCAGTACTTC
14,TRBV19,-,-,TRBJ1-4,CASSIGAGAEKLFF,TGTGCCAGTAGTATAGGGGCAGGGGCTGAAAAACTGTTTTTT
17,TRBV7-6,TRBD1,-,TRBJ1-4,CASSFHGQGAGSEKLFF,TGTGCCAGCAGCTTCCACGGACAGGGGGCTGGTAGTGAAAAACTGTTTTTT
15,TRBV10-3,TRBD1,-,TRBJ1-1,CAISSEGAGDTEAFF,TGTGCCATCTCCTCGGAGGGGGCAGGCGACACTGAAGCTTTCTTT
14,TRBV30,-,-,TRBJ1-1,CAWSQGLTNTEAFF,TGTGCCTGGAGTCAGGGTTTGACGAACACTGAAGCTTTCTTT
11,TRBV28,-,-,TRBJ2-7,CASSSTRSQYF,TGTGCCAGCAGTTCAACACGGAGCCAGTACTTC
16,TRBV7-2,TRBD2,-,TRBJ2-3,CASSLQTAGGTDTQYF,TGTGCCAGCAGCTTACAGACGGCGGGAGGAACAGATACGCAGTATTTT
14,TRBV5-1,-,few,TRBJ2-7,CASSLMGHTYEQYF,TGCGCCAGCAGCTTAATGGGGCACACCTACGAGCAGTACTTC
15,TRBV11-2,TRBD1,once,TRBJ2-1,CASSFRDRGYNEQFF,TGTGCCAGCAGCTTCCGGGACAGGGGTTACAATGAGCAGTTCTTC
17,TRBV18,TRBD2,-,TRBJ2-2,CASSPDLAGGTTGELFF,TGTGCCAGCTCACCGGACTTAGCGGGAGGGACCACCGGGGAGCTGTTTTTT
15,TRBV4-3,TRBD2,-,TRBJ2-5,CASSQDRVAGETQYF,TGCGCCAGCAGCCAAGATCGGGTAGCGGGTGAGACCCAGTACTTC
12,TRBV9,-,-,TRBJ2-1,CASSVGGVEQFF,TGTGCCAGCAGCGTCGGCGGAGTTGAGCAGTTCTTC
12,TRBV28,-,-,TRBJ1-2,CASGTLNYGYTF,TGTGCCAGCGGGACACTTAACTATGGCTACACCTTC
12,TRBV21-1,-,-,TRBJ1-1,CASPGRNTEAFF,TGTGCCAGCCCGGGGAGGAACACTGAAGCTTTCTTT
14,TRBV28,-,-,TRBJ1-4,CASSSQGVREKLFF,TGTGCCAGCAGTTCACAGGGAGTTAGAGAAAAACTGTTTTTT
15,TRBV5-1,TRBD1,-,TRBJ1-2,CASSLAGGREIRYTF,TGCGCCAGCAGCTTGGCAGGGGGCCGAGAAATTCGCTACACCTTC